This record covers a single T cell receptor beta chain. The data belong to a study of blood T cell repertoires in COVID-19. The wider study: T cells, B-cell-depleted T cells, or PBMCs provided the cDNA or gDNA that served as material.

Original handling: Reference gene primer amplification in the assay estimated nucleated cell counts. Clones were sequenced by immunoSEQ multiplex PCR, and TCRdb holds only the in-frame ones, with some missing. For V, J and clone size, that table is used; D and trimming come from the DNA. This table holds tens of thousands of clones, approximately 78% found once. The CDR3 covers 14 residues. Germline-derived CDR1 and CDR2 are DFQATT and SNEGSKA (reference sequence). The junction had 4 bases not matched to a gene; V was cut back by 3 bases and J by 5 bases. This clonotype originated in a human donor with acute or convalescent COVID-19. The donor label of this sample is uncertain. Sample: peripheral blood. The chain links TRBV20-1 to TRBJ1-5; TRBD1 matches at 10 bases. Here the CDR3 reads CSASYGTGDQPQHF. The CDR3 DNA reads as TGCAGTGCTAGTTACGGGACAGGGGATCAGCCCCAGCATTTT.